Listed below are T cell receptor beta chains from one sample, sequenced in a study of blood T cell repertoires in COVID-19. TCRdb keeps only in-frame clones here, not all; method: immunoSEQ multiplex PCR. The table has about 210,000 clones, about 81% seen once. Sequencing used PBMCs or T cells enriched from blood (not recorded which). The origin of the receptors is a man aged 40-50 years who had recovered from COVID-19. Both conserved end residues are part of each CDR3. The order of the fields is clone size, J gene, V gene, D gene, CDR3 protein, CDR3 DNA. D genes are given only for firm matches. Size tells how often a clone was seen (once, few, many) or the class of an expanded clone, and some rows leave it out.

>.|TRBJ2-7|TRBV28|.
CASSLYRPGRAYEQYF
TGTGCCAGCAGTTTATACCGCCCGGGCAGGGCCTACGAGCAGTACTTC
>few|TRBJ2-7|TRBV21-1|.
CASSNYTGGSYEQYF
TGTGCCAGCAGCAATTATACAGGGGGCTCCTACGAGCAGTACTTC
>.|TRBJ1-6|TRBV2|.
CASSESPPNSPLHF
TGTGCCAGCAGTGAATCCCCTCCCAATTCACCCCTCCACTTT
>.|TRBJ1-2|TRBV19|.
CASSTGFVYGYTF
TGTGCCAGTAGTACGGGGTTCGTCTATGGCTACACCTTC
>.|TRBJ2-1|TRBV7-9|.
CASSLDVADNEQFF
TGTGCCAGCAGCTTAGATGTAGCAGACAATGAGCAGTTCTTC
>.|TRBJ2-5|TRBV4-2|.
CASSQGSGGRETQYF
TGTGCCAGCAGCCAAGGGTCGGGGGGCCGAGAGACCCAGTACTTC
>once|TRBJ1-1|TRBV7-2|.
CASSLGVFGRDTEAFF
TGTGCCAGCAGCTTAGGCGTATTTGGGAGGGACACTGAAGCTTTCTTT
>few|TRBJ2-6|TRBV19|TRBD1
CASSPDRPISGANVLTF
TGTGCCAGTAGTCCGGACAGGCCTATCTCTGGGGCCAACGTCCTGACTTTC
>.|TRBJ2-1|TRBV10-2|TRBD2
CASSGGGGRRNNEQFF
TGCGCCAGCAGTGGGGGTGGCGGGAGACGGAACAATGAGCAGTTCTTC
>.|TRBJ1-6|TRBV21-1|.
CASSKYATGTNSPLHF
TGTGCCAGCAGCAAATACGCTACAGGTACGAATTCACCCCTCCACTTT
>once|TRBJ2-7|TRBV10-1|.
CASSESGSYEQYF
TGCGCCAGCAGTGAGTCGGGGAGCTACGAGCAGTACTTC
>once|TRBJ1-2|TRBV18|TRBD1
CASSPTGQADGYTF
TGTGCCAGCTCACCCACGGGACAGGCGGATGGCTACACCTTC
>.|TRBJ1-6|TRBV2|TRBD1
CASNLDRGDSPLHF
TGTGCCAGCAACCTAGACAGGGGGGATTCACCCCTCCACTTT
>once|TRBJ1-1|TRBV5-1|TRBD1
CASSLVGTVNTEAFF
TGCGCCAGCAGCTTGGTAGGGACAGTTAACACTGAAGCTTTCTTT
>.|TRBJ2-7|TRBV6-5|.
CASSYGPAGLYEQYF
TGTGCCAGCAGTTATGGCCCAGCGGGCCTCTACGAGCAGTACTTC
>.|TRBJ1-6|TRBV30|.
CAWNRVDNSPLHF
TGTGCCTGGAACAGGGTAGATAATTCACCCCTCCACTTT
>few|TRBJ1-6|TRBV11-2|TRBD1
CASSPGQGAVNSPLHF
TGTGCCAGCAGCCCTGGACAGGGGGCTGTGAATTCACCCCTCCACTTT
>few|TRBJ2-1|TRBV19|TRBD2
CASSIGRLSTNEQFF
TGTGCCAGTAGTATCGGGAGGTTAAGTACCAATGAGCAGTTCTTC
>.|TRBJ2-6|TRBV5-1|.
CASSLSVAGAGANVLTF
TGCGCCAGCAGCTTGTCCGTAGCAGGGGCTGGGGCCAACGTCCTGACTTTC
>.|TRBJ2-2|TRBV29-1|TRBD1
CSYQGQGANGELFF
TGCAGCTATCAAGGACAGGGGGCGAATGGGGAGCTGTTTTTT
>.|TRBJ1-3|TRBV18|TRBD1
CASSPGQGNTIYF
TGTGCCAGCTCACCGGGACAGGGAAACACCATATATTTT
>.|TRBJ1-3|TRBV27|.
CASSPGSGNTIYF
TGTGCCAGCAGTCCAGGGTCGGGAAACACCATATATTTT
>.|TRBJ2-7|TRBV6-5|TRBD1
CASARGTGSYEQYF
TGTGCCAGCGCCCGGGGGACAGGCTCCTACGAGCAGTACTTC
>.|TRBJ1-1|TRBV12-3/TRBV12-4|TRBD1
CASSRDRKAFF
TGTGCCAGCAGTCGGGACAGGAAAGCTTTCTTT
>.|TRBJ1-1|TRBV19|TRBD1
CASTDRGYSGSEAFF
TGTGCCAGTACTGACAGGGGGTATTCTGGCTCTGAAGCTTTCTTT
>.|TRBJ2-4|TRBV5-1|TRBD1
CASSLGQGVSIQYF
TGCGCCAGCAGCTTGGGGCAGGGGGTTAGCATTCAGTACTTC
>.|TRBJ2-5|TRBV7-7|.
CASSRIGTDGETQYF
TGTGCCAGCAGCCGTATTGGAACAGACGGAGAGACCCAGTACTTC
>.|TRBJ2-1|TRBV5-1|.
CASRQNYNEQFF
TGCGCCAGCAGGCAGAACTACAATGAGCAGTTCTTC
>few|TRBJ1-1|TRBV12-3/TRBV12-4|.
CASSLGGNTEAFF
TGTGCCAGCAGTTTGGGGGGTAACACTGAAGCTTTCTTT
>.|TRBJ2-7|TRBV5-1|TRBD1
CASGRQGNYEQYF
TGCGCCAGCGGCCGACAGGGAAACTACGAGCAGTACTTC
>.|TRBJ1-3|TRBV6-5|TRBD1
CASSRGTDSGNTIYF
TGTGCCAGCAGTAGAGGGACAGACTCTGGAAACACCATATATTTT
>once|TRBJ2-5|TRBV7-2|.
CASSYRAAGAQETQYF
TGTGCCAGCAGCTACCGCGCCGCAGGGGCCCAAGAGACCCAGTACTTC
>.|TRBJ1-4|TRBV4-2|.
CASTQGHTVTTNEKLFF
TGTGCCAGCACCCAGGGCCACACGGTGACAACTAATGAAAAACTGTTTTTT
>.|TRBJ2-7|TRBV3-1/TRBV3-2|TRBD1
CASSPTLDRGYEQYF
TGTGCCAGCAGCCCAACACTGGACAGGGGGTACGAGCAGTACTTC
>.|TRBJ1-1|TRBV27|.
CASSLEGQLRGTEAFF
TGTGCCAGCAGTTTAGAAGGACAGCTCAGAGGGACTGAAGCTTTCTTT
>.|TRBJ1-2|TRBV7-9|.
CASSLDGRLNYGYTF
TGTGCCAGCAGCTTAGATGGCAGGTTAAACTATGGCTACACCTTC
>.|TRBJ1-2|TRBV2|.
CASRAGDPSSGYTF
TGTGCCAGCAGGGCGGGGGACCCCAGTAGTGGCTACACCTTC
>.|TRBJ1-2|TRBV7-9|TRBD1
CASSPQAGTEHPYGYTF
TGTGCCAGCAGCCCCCAAGCCGGGACAGAACATCCCTATGGCTACACCTTC
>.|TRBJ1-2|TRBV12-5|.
CASGREGYYGYTF
TGTGCTAGTGGTCGGGAGGGATATTATGGCTACACCTTC
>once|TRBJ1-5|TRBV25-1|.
CASRQGPHQPQHF
TGTGCCAGCAGGCAGGGGCCCCATCAGCCCCAGCATTTT
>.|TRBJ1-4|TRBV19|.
CASSPRRSEKLFF
TGTGCCAGTTCCCCACGAAGGAGTGAAAAACTGTTTTTT
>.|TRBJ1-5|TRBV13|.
CASSHPPRVGQPQHF
TGTGCCAGCAGCCACCCCCCGAGGGTGGGGCAGCCCCAGCATTTT
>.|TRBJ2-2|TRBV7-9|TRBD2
CASSQPSGMNTGELFF
TGTGCCAGCAGTCAACCTAGCGGGATGAACACCGGGGAGCTGTTTTTT
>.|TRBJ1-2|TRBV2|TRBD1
CASREGGQGKGGYTF
TGTGCCAGCCGCGAGGGAGGACAGGGGAAGGGTGGCTACACCTTC
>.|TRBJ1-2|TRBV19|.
CATRPFQGHWGYTF
TGTGCCACCAGACCTTTCCAGGGGCATTGGGGCTACACCTTC
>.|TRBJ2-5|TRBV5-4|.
CASSLSSGVEETQYF
TGTGCCAGCAGCCTTTCATCGGGAGTGGAAGAGACCCAGTACTTC
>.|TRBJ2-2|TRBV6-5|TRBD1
CASTLEDRYTGELFF
TGTGCCAGCACCCTGGAGGACAGGTACACCGGGGAGCTGTTTTTT
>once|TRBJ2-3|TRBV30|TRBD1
CAWSAGQGITDTQYF
TGTGCCTGGAGTGCTGGACAGGGCATCACAGATACGCAGTATTTT
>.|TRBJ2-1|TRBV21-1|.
CASSKLSLAGAANNEQFF
TGTGCCAGCAGCAAACTATCTTTAGCGGGGGCGGCAAACAATGAGCAGTTCTTC
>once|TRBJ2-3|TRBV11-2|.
CASSVDRINTDTQYF
TGTGCCAGCAGCGTTGACAGGATCAACACAGATACGCAGTATTTT
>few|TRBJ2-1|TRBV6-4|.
CASSDGELNEQFF
TGTGCCAGCAGTGACGGAGAATTGAATGAGCAGTTCTTC
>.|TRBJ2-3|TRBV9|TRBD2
CASSPRLAGGRPDTQYF
TGTGCCAGCAGCCCCCGACTAGCGGGAGGCAGACCAGATACGCAGTATTTT
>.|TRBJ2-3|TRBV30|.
CAWNDGGRDTQYF
TGTGCCTGGAATGATGGGGGCAGGGATACGCAGTATTTT
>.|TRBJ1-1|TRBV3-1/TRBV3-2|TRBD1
CASSPLAGQAGKGAFF
TGTGCCAGCAGCCCGCTTGCCGGACAGGCTGGGAAGGGGGCTTTCTTT
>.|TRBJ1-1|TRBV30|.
CAWNKIGQGWTEAFF
TGTGCCTGGAACAAAATCGGGCAGGGATGGACTGAAGCTTTCTTT